This T cell receptor (beta chain) was recovered during a study of blood T cell repertoires in COVID-19. Sequencing used immunoSEQ multiplex PCR; TCRdb keeps in-frame clones, though not all of them. The data show 150,000 to 200,000 clones, approximately 90% seen once. The CDR3 runs 15 residues. Trimming took 9 bases from V and 1 from J, leaving 15 bases between them. Germline loops: CDR1 PRHDT, CDR2 FYEKMQ (reference sequence). Sequencing was carried out using peripheral blood. The chain carries TRBV13 and TRBJ2-2; D may be TRBD1 (5 bases). The receptor was derived from a woman older than 75 in a cohort sampled during active or convalescent COVID-19. The CDR3 DNA sequence: TGTGCCAGTCAGAGACAGCAAGGGAACACCGGGGAGCTGTTTTTT. Translated, it gives CASQRQQGNTGELFF.